This TCR beta chain originates from a study of blood T cell repertoires in COVID-19. The germline gives CDR1 MGHRA, CDR2 YSYEKL. J gave up 8 bases and V 5 bases, and 21 bases lay outside the gene matches. The CDR3 is made up of 18 amino acids. Repertoires were generated with immunoSEQ multiplex PCR, while TCRdb's copy carries only in-frame clones and drops some. The table records tens of thousands of clones, roughly 83% of them present only once. Sample share makes this clone medium-sized. V usage is TRBV4-1 and J usage is TRBJ2-1; 7 bases are shared with TRBD1. The specimen was peripheral blood. The sequence was collected from an elderly man with active or convalescent COVID-19. CDR3 loop: CASSSSSQGDDVPYEQFF. In DNA, the CDR3 is TGCGCCAGCAGCTCCTCATCTCAGGGGGACGACGTTCCGTATGAGCAGTTCTTC.